These 23 T cell receptor beta chains were sequenced from one sample in a study of cytomegalovirus exposure and HLA in healthy donors. It was with 60 Vbeta and 13 Jbeta primers that the PCR ran. This table comes from immunoSEQ multiplex PCR, and its TCRdb copy is limited to in-frame clones, with some not included. Of 84,000 or so clones listed, around four fifths were seen once; the top ten hold roughly 2%. Material: PBMCs. These receptors came from a boy between 5 and 17 years old in good health and CMV-seronegative.

V gene TRBV30 combines with J gene TRBJ1-2, with D possibly TRBD1 on 6 matching bases. Germline V gene lookup returns CDR1 GTSNPN and CDR2 SVGIG (reference sequence). The CDR3 sequence is 13 residues long. The V and J ends lost 3 bases and 5 bases respectively, with 13 bases between them. The CDR3 loop reads CAWRRQGLYGYTF. The CDR3 DNA reads TGTGCCTGGAGAAGGCAGGGGCTATATGGCTACACCTTC. Full variable domain (outside the CDR3, taken from reference TRBV30 and TRBJ1-2): SQTIHQWPATLVQPVGSPLSLECTVEGTSNPNLYWYRQAAGRGLQLLFYSVGIGQISSEVPQNLSASRPQDRQFILSSKKLLLSDSGFYLCAWRRQGLYGYTFGSGTRLTVV.

The chain has TRBV11-2 and TRBJ1-2, with D hard to call. The CDR3 is 16 amino acids. Trimming removed 4 bases at V and 3 bases at J, with 18 bases between. The germline gives CDR1 SGHAT, CDR2 FQNNGV. CDR3 nucleotides: TGTGCCAGCAGCTACCCGAGGGTGCAGAGAGACTATGGCTACACCTTC. Translating gives CASSYPRVQRDYGYTF.

The chain is built from TRBV4-2 and TRBJ2-7; the match to TRBD2 covers 7 bases. Trimming removed 0 bases from V and 2 bases from J; junction bases left unmatched: 7. The germline V gene encodes CDR1 LGHNA and CDR2 YNFKEQ. This CDR3 comprises 16 residues. CDR3 loop: CASSQELAGLTYEQYF. The CDR3 nucleotides are TGTGCCAGCAGCCAAGAGTTAGCGGGTCTCACCTACGAGCAGTACTTC.

J is TRBJ1-1 and V is TRBV4-3; no clear D. Trimming took 1 base from V and 0 from J, leaving 9 bases between them. This CDR3 comprises 15 residues. From germline, CDR1 is LGHNA and CDR2 YSLEER. CDR3 residues: CASSQVAGMNTEAFF. The CDR3 DNA follows: TGCGCCAGCAGCCAAGTGGCAGGAATGAACACTGAAGCTTTCTTT.

The chain employs TRBV4-3 and TRBJ2-1; weak D call: TRBD1 (5 bases). The CDR3 length is 16 residues. V lost 0 bases, J lost 6 bases, and 15 bases lay in between. Germline CDR1 is LGHNA and CDR2 is YSLEER. The CDR3 coding sequence is TGCGCCAGCAGCCAAGATAGTACAGGTCTCATCAATGAGCAGTTCTTC. Its translation is CASSQDSTGLINEQFF.

This chain connects TRBV4-1 to TRBJ1-2; the D gene is possibly TRBD1 (5 bases). Trimming took off 1 base at V and 2 bases at J, with 8 bases between the two ends. This CDR3 is 14 amino acids long. Germline-derived CDR1 and CDR2 are MGHRA and YSYEKL. For the CDR3, the DNA is TGCGCCAGCAGCCAAGTGGGGGGAAACTATGGCTACACCTTC. This encodes CASSQVGGNYGYTF.

The chain employs TRBV7-9 and TRBJ2-1; D gene uncertain. Germline CDR1 reads SEHNR; CDR2 reads FQNEAQ (reference sequence). Deletions cut 4 bases from V and 14 bases from J, with 21 bases between. CDR3 size: 14 residues. The CDR3 sequence: CASSSGGVTASKFF. DNA of the CDR3: TGTGCCAGCAGCTCCGGCGGAGTTACGGCTTCGAAGTTCTTC.

The V gene is TRBV4-3, the J gene TRBJ2-5, with 11 bases identical to TRBD2. CDR1 is LGHNA, CDR2 YSLEER, per germline. The CDR3 has 19 residues. V shed 1 base, J shed 1 base, and the junction held 11 bases outside the gene matches. The CDR3 coding sequence is TGCGCCAGCAGCCAAGCGATCCCCTTGACTAGCGGGGTCCAAGAGACCCAGTACTTC. It is translated as CASSQAIPLTSGVQETQYF.

The V and J genes are TRBV29-1 and TRBJ2-1, with 9 bases lining up with TRBD2. V shed 3 bases and J 8 bases; nucleotides not matched to a gene: 14. CDR1 is SQVTM, CDR2 ANQGSEA, per germline. This CDR3 region has 16 residues. The CDR3 DNA sequence: TGCAGCGTTGACTCGGGGAGACTAGCGGTGATAGATGAGCAGTTCTTC. The encoded protein is CSVDSGRLAVIDEQFF.

V gene TRBV28 combines with J gene TRBJ2-7; 8 bases agree with TRBD2. With V trimmed by 6 bases and J by 2 bases, 15 bases remained unmatched. Germline CDR1 is MDHEN and CDR2 is SYDVKM. There are 17 residues in the CDR3. The CDR3 DNA follows: TGTGCCAGCAGCCGAAGGGGGTCTAGCGGGCTACCCTACGAGCAGTACTTC. Residues: CASSRRGSSGLPYEQYF.

This rearrangement joins TRBV7-9 to TRBJ1-2, with a tentative D call TRBD1 (5 bases). The V end was cut by 6 bases, the J end by 1 base, with 9 bases between. This CDR3 has 13 amino acids. The germline V gene has CDR1 SEHNR and CDR2 FQNEAQ (reference sequence). The CDR3 sequence is CASSPDINYGYTF. The CDR3 DNA sequence: TGTGCCAGCAGTCCGGACATTAACTATGGCTACACCTTC.

The J gene is TRBJ1-5, the V gene TRBV12-5; D remains unclear. The germline CDR1 and CDR2 sequences are LGHNT and FRNRAP. The CDR3 extends over 12 amino acids. With 5 bases removed from V and 9 bases from J, the gap between germline ends came to 11 bases. The chain's CDR3 is CASGLALGPQHF. Here the CDR3 DNA reads TGTGCTAGTGGTCTAGCCCTGGGGCCCCAGCATTTT. The variable domain in full, with the rest retrieved from reference TRBV12-5 and TRBJ1-5, is DARVTQTPRHKVTEMGQEVTMRCQPILGHNTVFWYRQTMMQGLELLAYFRNRAPLDDSGMPKDRFSAEMPDATLATLKIQPSEPRDSAVYFCASGLALGPQHFGDGTRLSIL.

This clone showed up just a few times. This chain connects TRBV28 to TRBJ2-2; no reliable D call. V dropped 6 bases and J dropped 7 bases, with 6 bases sitting between them. Germline V CDR1 and CDR2: MDHEN, SYDVKM. CDR3 length: 11 amino acids. The CDR3 sequence is CASSLSGELFF. CDR3 coding DNA: TGTGCCAGCAGCCTTAGCGGGGAGCTGTTTTTT.

V gene TRBV7-2 combines with J gene TRBJ2-5; 10 bases are shared with TRBD2. Germline trimming cut 1 base from V and 2 bases from J; bases unmatched to any gene: 4. The CDR3 is 16 amino acids. Germline V gene data show CDR1 as SGHTA and CDR2 as FQGNSA. CDR3 coding DNA: TGTGCCAGCAGCTTAGTAGTACTAGCGGGACAAGAGACCCAGTACTTC. It yields the protein CASSLVVLAGQETQYF.

The gene calls are TRBV30 and TRBJ1-1, with D possibly matching TRBD1 (6 bases). Trimming removed 5 bases at V and 3 bases at J, with 13 bases between. CDR3 length: 13 residues. Germline-derived CDR1 and CDR2 are GTSNPN and SVGIG (reference sequence). The CDR3 nucleotides are TGTGCCTGGGGGGGCATAATGGACACTGAAGCTTTCTTT. Translated, it gives CAWGGIMDTEAFF.

The V gene is TRBV29-1, the J gene TRBJ1-2, with 10 positions matching TRBD1. The CDR3 covers 18 residues. Germline CDR1 and CDR2: SQVTM and ANQGSEA. The V and J ends lost 3 bases and 4 bases, in that order; junction bases with no gene match: 17. The CDR3 reads CSVDQARPGTGASYGYTF. The CDR3, as DNA: TGCAGCGTTGACCAGGCCCGGCCAGGGACAGGGGCCTCCTATGGCTACACCTTC. Based on the CDR3 plus reference TRBV29-1 and TRBJ1-2, the full variable domain is SAVISQKPSRDICQRGTSLTIQCQVDSQVTMMFWYRQQPGQSLTLIATANQGSEATYESGFVIDKFPISRPNLTFSTLTVSNMSPEDSSIYLCSVDQARPGTGASYGYTFGSGTRLTVV.

V usage is TRBV11-2 and J usage is TRBJ2-2; D possibly corresponds to TRBD1 (6 bases). The CDR3 spans 14 residues. The V gene lost 3 bases and the J gene lost 6 bases, with 11 bases spanning the gap. Germline V lookup: CDR1 SGHAT, CDR2 FQNNGV. The CDR3 coding sequence is TGTGCCAGCAGCTTGGGGGCAGGTCCCGGGGAGCTGTTTTTT. Its translation: CASSLGAGPGELFF.

The chain recombines TRBV7-2 with TRBJ1-4; D not resolved. Trimming shortened V by 1 base and J by 2 bases, and 14 bases separated the two germline ends. Germline CDR1 is SGHTA and CDR2 is FQGNSA. The CDR3 is 17 amino acids. CDR3 in DNA: TGTGCCAGCAGCTTAGTCCCCAGCGGCGGGACTAATGAAAAACTGTTTTTT. This sequence encodes CASSLVPSGGTNEKLFF.

This chain links TRBV7-8 with TRBJ1-3; 7 bases fit TRBD1. Losses at the gene ends were 5 bases for V and 2 bases for J; bases not matched to a gene: 9. CDR3 length equals 16 residues. Per the germline V gene, CDR1 is SGHVS and CDR2 is FQNEAQ. This CDR3 is CASSPLSGTAGNTIYF. The CDR3 coding sequence is TGTGCCAGCAGCCCCCTCTCCGGGACAGCTGGAAACACCATATATTTT.

This clone was counted only a few times. This rearrangement joins TRBV6-4 to TRBJ2-2, with 7 bases identical to TRBD2. The CDR3 runs to 15 residues. The trim removed 6 bases at V and 7 bases at J, leaving 11 bases unmatched. Germline-derived CDR1 and CDR2 are MRHNA and SNTAGT. The CDR3 region is CASSSSGEGIGELFF. CDR3 nucleotides: TGTGCCAGCAGCTCTAGCGGAGAAGGGATCGGGGAGCTGTTTTTT.

The chain recombines TRBV28 with TRBJ1-4, with a possible D match to TRBD1 (5 bases). The V gene lost 6 bases and the J gene lost 8 bases, with 10 bases spanning the gap. The CDR3 runs to 12 residues. Germline CDR1 is MDHEN and CDR2 is SYDVKM. CDR3 residues: CASSLNREKLFF. Here the CDR3 DNA reads TGTGCCAGCAGCCTAAACAGGGAAAAACTGTTTTTT.

The chain joins TRBV4-1 to TRBJ2-2, with 10 bases lining up with TRBD2. The CDR3 contains 17 residues. Germline CDR1 MGHRA, CDR2 YSYEKL. Trimming took 7 bases from V and 4 from J; bases not matched to a gene: 12. For the CDR3, the DNA is TGCGCCAGCAACCACCCTAGTAGCGGGGGGTTCACCGGGGAGCTGTTTTTT. Translating it yields CASNHPSSGGFTGELFF.

V usage is TRBV9 and J usage is TRBJ1-3, with 8 positions matching TRBD1. V was clipped by 4 bases and J by 2 bases; unmatched bases: 5. CDR3 size: 15 residues. The germline V gene encodes CDR1 SGDLS and CDR2 YYNGEE. CDR3 coding DNA: TGTGCCAGCAGCCCGGGACAGGTCCCTGGAAACACCATATATTTT. Its translation: CASSPGQVPGNTIYF.